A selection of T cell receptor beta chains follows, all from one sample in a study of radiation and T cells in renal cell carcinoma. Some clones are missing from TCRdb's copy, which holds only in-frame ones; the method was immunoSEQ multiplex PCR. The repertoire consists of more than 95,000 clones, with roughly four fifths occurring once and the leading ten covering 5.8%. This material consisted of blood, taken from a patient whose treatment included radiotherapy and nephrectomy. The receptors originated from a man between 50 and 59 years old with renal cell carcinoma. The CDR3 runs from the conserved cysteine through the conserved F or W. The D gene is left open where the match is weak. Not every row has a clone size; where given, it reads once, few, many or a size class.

cdr3_nt: TGTGCCAGCAGCTCCGGACAGGGGAGGCAAGAGACCCAGTACTTC; cdr3_aa: CASSSGQGRQETQYF; v_call: TRBV5-6; clone_size: .; j_call: TRBJ2-5; d_call: TRBD1
cdr3_nt: TGTGCCAGCAGCTTACCTCGCCGGGTTGGAGATACGCAGTATTTT; cdr3_aa: CASSLPRRVGDTQYF; v_call: TRBV7-9; clone_size: .; j_call: TRBJ2-3; d_call: .
cdr3_nt: TGTGCCAGCAACGAACAGGGGGACACCATATATTTT; cdr3_aa: CASNEQGDTIYF; v_call: TRBV7-2; clone_size: .; j_call: TRBJ1-3; d_call: TRBD1
cdr3_nt: TGCGCCAGCAGCCAAGATCGGTCCCCGGACAGGGAGGATCAGCCCCAGCATTTT; cdr3_aa: CASSQDRSPDREDQPQHF; v_call: TRBV4-3; clone_size: .; j_call: TRBJ1-5; d_call: TRBD1
cdr3_nt: TGCGCCAGCAGCCGAAGGTTGGGACAGGGCGGTCAGCCCCAGCATTTT; cdr3_aa: CASSRRLGQGGQPQHF; v_call: TRBV5-1; clone_size: .; j_call: TRBJ1-5; d_call: TRBD1
cdr3_nt: TGTGCCACTGAAATACAGGGGTCCCTCAACAATGAGCAGTTCTTC; cdr3_aa: CATEIQGSLNNEQFF; v_call: TRBV10-3; clone_size: few; j_call: TRBJ2-1; d_call: TRBD1
cdr3_nt: TGCGCCAGCAGCTTTGGGCAGGGTGAATTCGAGCAGTACTTC; cdr3_aa: CASSFGQGEFEQYF; v_call: TRBV5-1; clone_size: .; j_call: TRBJ2-7; d_call: .
cdr3_nt: TGTGCCAGCAAGGGGAACACCGGGGAGCTGTTTTTT; cdr3_aa: CASKGNTGELFF; v_call: TRBV7-9; clone_size: .; j_call: TRBJ2-2; d_call: .
cdr3_nt: TGTGCCAGCTCACCACTTGCGCAGGGAACTGAAGCTTTCTTT; cdr3_aa: CASSPLAQGTEAFF; v_call: TRBV18; clone_size: once; j_call: TRBJ1-1; d_call: .
cdr3_nt: TGTGCCAGTAGTATAGGGACAGGGGGTTTCGGGGAGACCCAGTACTTC; cdr3_aa: CASSIGTGGFGETQYF; v_call: TRBV19; clone_size: .; j_call: TRBJ2-5; d_call: TRBD1
cdr3_nt: TGTGCCAGCTTTGGGAGCTACACCGGGGAGCTGTTTTTT; cdr3_aa: CASFGSYTGELFF; v_call: TRBV6-5; clone_size: .; j_call: TRBJ2-2; d_call: .
cdr3_nt: TGCGCCAGCAGCTTGGGGGACAGCCTCTCTGGGGCCAACGTCCTGACTTTC; cdr3_aa: CASSLGDSLSGANVLTF; v_call: TRBV5-1; clone_size: few; j_call: TRBJ2-6; d_call: TRBD1
cdr3_nt: TGTGCCAGCAGCTTTTTAGGGACTACCCCTGCCGCAGATACGCAGTATTTT; cdr3_aa: CASSFLGTTPAADTQYF; v_call: TRBV9; clone_size: .; j_call: TRBJ2-3; d_call: TRBD2
cdr3_nt: TGTGCCAGCGGGTCGGGCCTCTCGGCGGATGAGCAGTTCTTC; cdr3_aa: CASGSGLSADEQFF; v_call: TRBV7-3; clone_size: once; j_call: TRBJ2-1; d_call: .
cdr3_nt: TGTGCCAGCAGCTTAGGACAGGGGATGGACGAGCAGTACTTC; cdr3_aa: CASSLGQGMDEQYF; v_call: TRBV7-9; clone_size: .; j_call: TRBJ2-7; d_call: TRBD1
cdr3_nt: TGTGCCAGCAGCTACCTTAACACTGAAGCTTTCTTT; cdr3_aa: CASSYLNTEAFF; v_call: TRBV2; clone_size: few; j_call: TRBJ1-1; d_call: .
cdr3_nt: TGCAGCGTTCGCGGGAGGGCGGCAGATACGCAGTATTTT; cdr3_aa: CSVRGRAADTQYF; v_call: TRBV29-1; clone_size: once; j_call: TRBJ2-3; d_call: TRBD2
cdr3_nt: TGTGCCAGCAGCCAAAACCTCGGGGAGCTGTTTTTT; cdr3_aa: CASSQNLGELFF; v_call: TRBV16; clone_size: .; j_call: TRBJ2-2; d_call: .
cdr3_nt: TGTGCCAGCAGTAATACATACAGGAACACTGAAGCTTTCTTT; cdr3_aa: CASSNTYRNTEAFF; v_call: TRBV2; clone_size: few; j_call: TRBJ1-1; d_call: .
cdr3_nt: TGTGCCAGTCACGGGAGCTCCTACGAGCAGTACTTC; cdr3_aa: CASHGSSYEQYF; v_call: TRBV7-9; clone_size: .; j_call: TRBJ2-7; d_call: .
cdr3_nt: TGTGCCAGCAGCTTGGATGCGACTCTCTCTGGAAACACCATATATTTT; cdr3_aa: CASSLDATLSGNTIYF; v_call: TRBV5-4; clone_size: once; j_call: TRBJ1-3; d_call: .
cdr3_nt: TGCGCCAGCAGCTTGGAGGGGGCCTCTGGGGCCAACGTCCTGACTTTC; cdr3_aa: CASSLEGASGANVLTF; v_call: TRBV5-1; clone_size: .; j_call: TRBJ2-6; d_call: TRBD1
cdr3_nt: TGTGCCATCAGCGCGGGGCTAGCGGGGGGGCGTGGGTCCTACGAGCAGTACTTC; cdr3_aa: CAISAGLAGGRGSYEQYF; v_call: TRBV10-3; clone_size: .; j_call: TRBJ2-7; d_call: TRBD2
cdr3_nt: TGTGCCAGCAGTTCCCGGACGGGGAACACTGAAGCTTTCTTT; cdr3_aa: CASSSRTGNTEAFF; v_call: TRBV6-5; clone_size: .; j_call: TRBJ1-1; d_call: .
cdr3_nt: TGTGCCAGCAGTGATCTCTGGAACACCGGGGAGCTGTTTTTT; cdr3_aa: CASSDLWNTGELFF; v_call: TRBV6-1; clone_size: .; j_call: TRBJ2-2; d_call: .
cdr3_nt: TGTGCCAGCAGCTTGAACAGGGAAACTGGGGCCAACGTCCTGACTTTC; cdr3_aa: CASSLNRETGANVLTF; v_call: TRBV7-8; clone_size: .; j_call: TRBJ2-6; d_call: .
cdr3_nt: TGTGCCAGTAGCCATCGGGACTCCCTTTACAATGAGCAGTTCTTC; cdr3_aa: CASSHRDSLYNEQFF; v_call: TRBV19; clone_size: .; j_call: TRBJ2-1; d_call: .
cdr3_nt: TGTGCCAGCAGTGAACAATGGACAGGATCCAACCCGTACTATGGCTACACCTTC; cdr3_aa: CASSEQWTGSNPYYGYTF; v_call: TRBV6-1; clone_size: .; j_call: TRBJ1-2; d_call: TRBD1
cdr3_nt: TGTGCCAGCAGCTCACTCCGGGACAAATCCTACGAGCAGTACTTC; cdr3_aa: CASSSLRDKSYEQYF; v_call: TRBV11-2; clone_size: .; j_call: TRBJ2-7; d_call: .
cdr3_nt: TGTGCCAGCTCACCAGGCTGGGCAGCTAATGAAAAACTGTTTTTT; cdr3_aa: CASSPGWAANEKLFF; v_call: TRBV18; clone_size: .; j_call: TRBJ1-4; d_call: .